This T cell receptor (beta chain) was found in a study of cytomegalovirus exposure and HLA in healthy donors. CDR1 is WSHSY and CDR2 is SAAADI in the germline V gene. V trimming: 6 bases; J trimming: 5 bases; junction bases outside the gene matches: 9. This CDR3 has 15 amino acids. With 60 Vbeta and 13 Jbeta primers, the PCR was carried out. Clones were read by immunoSEQ multiplex PCR, and TCRdb kept only the in-frame ones, dropping some. The sample yields approximately 150,000 clones, 75% to 85% seen once. The chain uses TRBV10-2 and TRBJ2-7; 11 bases align to TRBD1. The clonotype comes from a woman aged 18-29 years in good health and CMV-seropositive. The sequenced sample was PBMCs. CDR3 loop: CASRGPGQGVNEQYF. The CDR3 DNA is TGCGCCAGCAGAGGCCCGGGACAGGGGGTCAACGAGCAGTACTTC.